The 30 T cell receptor beta chains reported below all come from one sample, sequenced in a study of beta chain features in type 1 diabetes. Whole-study results and caveats: Type 1 diabetes patients had moderately but significantly shorter TCRB CDR3s in all four CD4+ subsets.

Antigens for these TCRs are unknown. cDNA synthesis used the whole RNA isolate, giving expressed TCRB sequences. Clones were read by immunoSEQ multiplex PCR, and TCRdb kept only the in-frame ones, dropping some. The sample includes 300,000 to 450,000 clones, roughly 9.8% of them seen just once. The specimen sequenced was central memory CD4+ T cells from blood. These receptors were obtained from a man aged 30 to 39 with type 1 diabetes.

At least ten counts were recorded for this clone. The gene calls are TRBV6-1 and TRBJ1-5; 10 positions agree with TRBD1. The V and J ends lost 4 bases and 3 bases, in that order; junction bases with no gene match: 6. This CDR3 is built from 16 residues. Looked up from germline, CDR1 is MNHNS and CDR2 is SASEGT. The CDR3 DNA reads TGTGCCAGCAGTGGAGCGGGGACAGGGGTCAATCAGCCCCAGCATTTT. Amino acid sequence: CASSGAGTGVNQPQHF.

The chain combines TRBV5-6 with TRBJ2-1; 11 bases fit TRBD2. Germline lookup yields CDR1 SGHDT and CDR2 YYEEEE. V was clipped by 4 bases and J by 4 bases; unmatched bases: 4. The CDR3 is made up of 15 amino acids. CDR3 coding DNA: TGTGCCAGCAGCGACGGGACTAGCGGTTACAATGAGCAGTTCTTC. It specifies CASSDGTSGYNEQFF.

This clone turned up a few times. The chain carries TRBV6-5 and TRBJ2-2; D may match TRBD1 or TRBD2 (5 bases each). The CDR3 has 13 residues. Germline V CDR1 and CDR2: MNHEY, SVGAGI. V was trimmed by 10 bases and J by 3 bases, leaving 12 bases between them. CDR3 protein: CAITGAHTGELFF. CDR3 coding DNA: TGTGCCATCACCGGGGCCCACACCGGGGAGCTGTTTTTT.

About this clone itself: The sample holds other DNA sequences that translate to the same CDR3. This chain links TRBV5-1 with TRBJ2-2, with TRBD1 matching over 9 bases. CDR3 length: 16 amino acids. V lost 1 base and J lost 1; bases outside the gene matches: 2. Germline V gene data show CDR1 as SGHRS and CDR2 as YFSETQ. This CDR3 reads CASSLSGQGNTGELFF. Written as DNA, the CDR3 is TGCGCCAGCAGCTTGTCGGGACAGGGGAACACCGGGGAGCTGTTTTTT.

In its sample, this clone was seen a few times. The same CDR3 can be traced to other DNA sequences in this sample. This chain connects TRBV7-9 to TRBJ2-1; TRBD2 might be the D (6 bases). The CDR3 consists of 14 residues. Germline CDR1 is SEHNR and CDR2 is FQNEAQ (reference sequence). Trimming took 3 bases from V and 1 from J, leaving 7 bases between them. For the CDR3, the DNA is TGTGCCAGCAGCTTCGGGGGTTCCTACAATGAGCAGTTCTTC. Translation: CASSFGGSYNEQFF.

This chain uses TRBV5-4 with TRBJ2-5; tentatively, D is TRBD1 (6 bases). CDR3 length: 16 amino acids. The germline V gene encodes CDR1 SGHNT and CDR2 YYREEE (reference sequence). V lost 4 bases to trimming and J lost 1 base, with 17 bases between them. The CDR3 bases are TGTGCCAGCAGCCCCACCCCAGGGGCCTTCCAAGAGACCCAGTACTTC. It yields the protein CASSPTPGAFQETQYF. Full variable domain (rest looked up from reference TRBV5-4 and TRBJ2-5): ETGVTQSPTHLIKTRGQQVTLRCSSQSGHNTVSWYQQALGQGPQFIFQYYREEENGRGNFPPRFSGLQFPNYSSELNVNALELDDSALYLCASSPTPGAFQETQYFGPGTRLLVL.

The chain couples TRBV7-2 to TRBJ2-3, with unresolved D. The CDR3 extends over 12 amino acids. CDR1 and CDR2 from the germline V gene are SGHTA and FQGNSA. The ends were cut back, 1 base at V and 10 bases at J, with 9 bases in the middle. The CDR3 loop reads CASSLGSQSQYF. CDR3 bases: TGTGCCAGCAGCTTAGGGTCCCAATCGCAGTATTTT.

A few counts support this clone. For the CDR3, the DNA is TGTGCCAGCAGCCGCACCCCGGGTCCGAACACTGAAGCTTTCTTT. Encoded protein: CASSRTPGPNTEAFF. The chain carries TRBV7-8 and TRBJ1-1; D is uncertain. Trimming took off 5 bases at V and 1 base at J, with 14 bases between the two ends. Germline V gives CDR1 SGHVS, CDR2 FQNEAQ. This CDR3 comprises 15 residues. Full variable domain (rest looked up from reference TRBV7-8 and TRBJ1-1): GAGVSQSPRYKVAKRGQDVALRCDPISGHVSLFWYQQALGQGPEFLTYFQNEAQLDKSGLPSDRFFAERPEGSVSTLKIQRTQQEDSAVYLCASSRTPGPNTEAFFGQGTRLTVV.

This clone was counted only a few times. V is TRBV4-3 and J is TRBJ2-1; a possible D gene is TRBD2 (5 bases). Looked up from germline, CDR1 is LGHNA and CDR2 is YSLEER. Between the trimmed V and J ends, which lost 4 bases and 8 bases, there was a span of 24 bases. The CDR3 totals 17 residues. CDR3 DNA sequence: TGCGCCAGCAGCCTATCATCCAAGACACTAACAGCGGATGAGCAGTTCTTC. Translating it yields CASSLSSKTLTADEQFF.

This clone was detected a few times. The V and J genes are TRBV11-2 and TRBJ2-3; unclear D gene. The CDR3 contains 15 residues. Trimming stripped 7 bases from V and 6 bases from J, with 20 bases between. Germline values: CDR1 SGHAT, CDR2 FQNNGV. The CDR3 nucleotides are TGTGCCAGCACTTCGGTCGGTTTCCAGTCCGATACGCAGTATTTT. Translation gives CASTSVGFQSDTQYF.

A few counts support this clone. J is TRBJ2-5 and V is TRBV27; 11 bases fit TRBD1. CDR3 length equals 15 residues. From germline, CDR1 is MNHEY and CDR2 SMNVEV (reference sequence). Trimming removed 4 bases from V and 7 bases from J; junction bases left unmatched: 8. The CDR3 coding sequence is TGTGCCAGCAGTTATGGGACAGGGGGGACAGGGACCCAGTACTTC. Its translation: CASSYGTGGTGTQYF.

V gene TRBV6-1 combines with J gene TRBJ2-2; no clear D gene. Germline V gives CDR1 MNHNS, CDR2 SASEGT. This CDR3 is built from 13 residues. The ends were cut back, 7 bases at V and 1 base at J, with 7 bases in the middle. CDR3 protein: CASISGNTGELFF. Written as DNA, the CDR3 is TGTGCCAGCATTTCGGGGAACACCGGGGAGCTGTTTTTT.

This clone was detected a few times. V is TRBV5-4 and J is TRBJ2-1; a weak D match, TRBD1 (6 bases). The CDR3 has 15 amino acids. V was pared by 7 bases and J by 5 bases, with 19 bases between. Germline V gene lookup returns CDR1 SGHNT and CDR2 YYREEE (reference sequence). CDR3 nucleotides: TGTGCCAGCGCTGGGGGCGAGACGAACGACAATGAGCAGTTCTTC. Translating gives CASAGGETNDNEQFF.

This clone came up a few times. This sample includes further DNA sequences coding for the same CDR3. CDR3 bases: TGTGCCAGCAGCTCCGGGAGGGCCTACGAGCAGTACTTC. Encoded protein: CASSSGRAYEQYF. The gene calls are TRBV9 and TRBJ2-7; 8 bases line up with TRBD2. CDR1 SGDLS and CDR2 YYNGEE come from the germline V gene. V gave up 4 bases and J gave up 2 bases; unmatched junction bases: 2. The CDR3 is made up of 13 amino acids.

This clone showed up just a few times. The genes are TRBV6-1 and TRBJ2-7; tentative D call: TRBD2 (6 bases). V lost 7 bases to trimming and J lost 5 bases, with 18 bases between them. Germline assignment: CDR1 MNHNS and CDR2 SASEGT. This CDR3 has 14 residues. For the CDR3, the DNA is TGTGCCAGCACCCTGCGGGGACTCGATGACGAGCAGTACTTC. Its protein product is CASTLRGLDDEQYF.

The chain uses TRBV5-4 and TRBJ2-7; unclear D gene. V was shortened by 4 bases and J by 0 bases, with 8 bases between the two germline ends. CDR1 is SGHNT, CDR2 YYREEE, per germline (reference sequence). The CDR3 covers 13 residues. CDR3 nucleotide sequence: TGTGCCAGCAGCCGAGAATTCTCCTACGAGCAGTACTTC. Protein sequence: CASSREFSYEQYF.

J is TRBJ2-7 and V is TRBV11-2, with D unresolved. Germline assignment: CDR1 SGHAT and CDR2 FQNNGV. V dropped 2 bases and J dropped 1 base, with 12 bases sitting between them. The CDR3 loop spans 15 amino acids. CDR3 bases: TGTGCCAGCAGCTTATACTCTGACGGTTCCTACGAGCAGTACTTC. Translated: CASSLYSDGSYEQYF.

This clone was counted a few times. V and J are TRBV15 and TRBJ2-3; D not resolved. The CDR3 has 14 residues. Trimming removed 1 base from V and 1 base from J, with 6 bases in between. The germline V gene has CDR1 LNHNV and CDR2 YYDKDF (reference sequence). DNA for the CDR3: TGTGCCACCAGCAGAGGTCCGGGCACAGATACGCAGTATTTT. It encodes CATSRGPGTDTQYF.

This clone has ten or more counts. V is TRBV28 and J is TRBJ1-2; the D is unclear. This CDR3 spans 14 amino acids. Germline V gives CDR1 MDHEN, CDR2 SYDVKM. Between the trimmed V and J ends, which lost 4 bases and 4 bases, there was a span of 13 bases. CDR3 amino acids: CASSSPGILYGYTF. In DNA, the CDR3 is TGTGCCAGCAGTTCTCCAGGAATTCTCTATGGCTACACCTTC.

The CDR3 sequence is CASSGQYNQPQHF. The CDR3 nucleotides read TGTGCCAGTAGCGGTCAGTACAATCAGCCCCAGCATTTT. V and J are TRBV19 and TRBJ1-5; D unresolved. This CDR3 comprises 13 residues. Germline loops: CDR1 LNHDA, CDR2 SQIVND (reference sequence). Between the trimmed V and J ends, which lost 6 bases and 3 bases, there was a span of 9 bases. Filled out from reference TRBV19 and TRBJ1-5, the complete variable domain reads DGGITQSPKYLFRKEGQNVTLSCEQNLNHDAMYWYRQDPGQGLRLIYYSQIVNDFQKGDIAEGYSVSREKKESFPLTVTSAQKNPTAFYLCASSGQYNQPQHFGDGTRLSIL.

Comment on this clone: Only one base separates this from a far larger clonotype, so it likely reflects a read error. Other DNA sequences within the sample encode an identical CDR3. V usage is TRBV18 and J usage is TRBJ1-2; a possible D gene is TRBD1 (6 bases). CDR1 is KGHSH and CDR2 is LQKENI in the germline V gene. The CDR3 runs 11 residues. DNA of the CDR3: TGTGCCAGCTCGTACAGGGATGGCTACACCTTT. Translation gives CASSYRDGYTF.

This clone turned up a few times. Other DNA sequences in this specimen translate into the identical CDR3. This sequence joins TRBV18 and TRBJ2-3; D tentatively fits TRBD1 or TRBD2 (5 bases each). Between the trimmed V and J ends, which lost 5 bases and 1 base, there was a span of 22 bases. The CDR3 length is 18 residues. CDR1 and CDR2 from the germline V gene are KGHSH and LQKENI. In DNA, the CDR3 is TGTGCCAGCTCATCCTTAAACCACCCGGGGCGCGGCACAGATACGCAGTATTTT. Its protein is CASSSLNHPGRGTDTQYF.

The chain joins TRBV5-1 to TRBJ1-5; TRBD1 might be the D (5 bases). Germline V gives CDR1 SGHRS, CDR2 YFSETQ. The CDR3 totals 15 residues. The V gene lost 1 base and the J gene lost 0 bases, with 8 bases spanning the gap. CDR3 residues: CASSLRGNSNQPQHF. CDR3 nucleotide sequence: TGCGCCAGCAGCTTGCGGGGGAATAGCAATCAGCCCCAGCATTTT.

This clone was counted only a few times. The chain recombines TRBV5-1 with TRBJ2-3; TRBD2 matches 8 bases. The CDR3 covers 15 residues. The junction had 4 bases not matched to a gene; V was cut back by 2 bases and J by 2 bases. CDR1 and CDR2 from the germline V gene are SGHRS and YFSETQ. The CDR3 bases are TGCGCCAGCAGCTTACTAGCGGCAAACACAGATACGCAGTATTTT. Amino acid sequence: CASSLLAANTDTQYF.

The chain employs TRBV9 and TRBJ1-3; the D gene is possibly TRBD1 (6 bases). Germline-derived CDR1 and CDR2 are SGDLS and YYNGEE. This CDR3 contains 13 residues. Trimming left V 4 bases short and J 8 bases short, with 13 bases between. CDR3: CASSTGGGDTIYF. In nucleotides, the CDR3 is TGTGCCAGCAGCACCGGAGGGGGAGACACCATATATTTT.

This clone has more than one count but fewer than ten. This sequence joins TRBV5-1 and TRBJ2-2, with TRBD2 as a possible D gene (5 bases). From germline, CDR1 is SGHRS and CDR2 YFSETQ. Between the trimmed V and J ends, which lost 4 bases and 0 bases, there was a span of 7 bases. This CDR3 region has 14 residues. CDR3 sequence: CASSQLANTGELFF. CDR3 sequence (DNA): TGCGCCAGCAGCCAACTAGCGAACACCGGGGAGCTGTTTTTT. The full variable domain, its missing parts supplied by reference TRBV5-1 and TRBJ2-2, is KAGVTQTPRYLIKTRGQQVTLSCSPISGHRSVSWYQQTPGQGLQFLFEYFSETQRNKGNFPGRFSGRQFSNSRSEMNVSTLELGDSALYLCASSQLANTGELFFGEGSRLTVL.

To note about this clone: The sample carries other DNA sequences with the same CDR3. This sequence joins TRBV9 and TRBJ1-1; D is ambiguous. The CDR3 runs 17 residues. Germline lookup yields CDR1 SGDLS and CDR2 YYNGEE. V lost 0 bases, J lost 7 bases, and 22 bases lay in between. In nucleotides, the CDR3 is TGTGCCAGCAGCGTAGATGGAGGGAGCTCCTTTATGAGTGAAGCTTTCTTT. Protein product: CASSVDGGSSFMSEAFF.

This clone was counted only a few times. The CDR3 bases are TGTGCCAGCAGTTCTCAGGGACTAGCGGGAGTCGGCGACGAGCAGTACTTC. Amino acids: CASSSQGLAGVGDEQYF. This chain connects TRBV27 to TRBJ2-7; 14 nucleotides match TRBD2. V trimming: 4 bases; J trimming: 5 bases; junction bases outside the gene matches: 10. CDR1 MNHEY and CDR2 SMNVEV come from the germline V gene (reference sequence). CDR3 length: 17 residues.

The CDR3 DNA reads as TGTGCCAGCAGCTTACTCCGGGACACAGATACGCAGTATTTT. Translation gives CASSLLRDTDTQYF. The genes are TRBV7-7 and TRBJ2-3; TRBD2 might be the D (5 bases). This CDR3 is built from 14 residues. Trimming stripped 2 bases from V and 2 bases from J, with 8 bases between. Germline CDR1 is SSHAT and CDR2 is FNYEAQ (reference sequence).

The chain links TRBV6-1 to TRBJ2-5; possibly TRBD1 for D (5 bases). The CDR3 has 15 residues. Trimming cost V 6 bases and J 4 bases, with 18 bases left between them. CDR1 is MNHNS and CDR2 is SASEGT in the germline V gene. In nucleotides, the CDR3 is TGTGCCAGCAGACCCTCCAGGGATACGGTAGAGACCCAGTACTTC. Translated, it gives CASRPSRDTVETQYF.